This T cell receptor beta chain was retrieved from a study of identical twins. Study-level results: The analysis was cross-sectional rather than longitudinal within donors.

Only healthy Caucasians were enrolled as donors. This clonotype was detected many times. What it binds is unknown. In TCRdb, the 5' RACE reads were re-called with MiXCR into one record per CDR3 protein. The table has about 530,000 distinct CDR3 sequences, around 22% seen once. In addition, the sample was reused for a study of yellow fever vaccine responses in identical twins.

Sequencing was carried out using CD4+ T cells sorted from blood. The origin of this receptor is a woman between 18 and 29 years old in good health.

As DNA, the CDR3 is TGCGCCAGCAGCTTGGGGCCGGGAGACTATGGCTACACCTTC. The encoded protein is CASSLGPGDYGYTF. The rearrangement uses TRBV5-1 and TRBJ1-2; the D is unclear. This CDR3 is built from 14 residues. Trimming left V 0 bases short and J 3 bases short, with 9 bases between. Germline loops: CDR1 SGHRS, CDR2 YFSETQ.